These 5 T cell receptor beta chains originate from one sample sequenced in a study of cytomegalovirus exposure and HLA in healthy donors. The primer mix had 60 Vbeta and 13 Jbeta primers. Clones were sequenced by immunoSEQ multiplex PCR, and TCRdb holds only the in-frame ones, with some missing. The data contain about 160,000 clones, about 80% of them singletons. Material for sequencing was PBMCs. The receptors derive from a female donor in good health and CMV-seronegative.

The rearrangement joins TRBV30 to TRBJ1-6; possibly TRBD1 for D (6 bases). From germline, CDR1 is GTSNPN and CDR2 SVGIG (reference sequence). This CDR3 comprises 16 residues. V lost 3 bases to trimming and J lost 2 bases, with 14 bases between them. CDR3 sequence: CAWRKDSRTYNSPLHF. CDR3 bases: TGTGCCTGGAGAAAGGACAGTCGCACCTATAATTCACCCCTCCACTTT. The whole variable domain, filled in from reference TRBV30 and TRBJ1-6, reads SQTIHQWPATLVQPVGSPLSLECTVEGTSNPNLYWYRQAAGRGLQLLFYSVGIGQISSEVPQNLSASRPQDRQFILSSKKLLLSDSGFYLCAWRKDSRTYNSPLHFGNGTRLTVT.

J is TRBJ1-3 and V is TRBV5-1; tentatively, D is TRBD1 (6 bases). Germline CDR1 SGHRS, CDR2 YFSETQ. This CDR3 is 16 amino acids long. Deletions cut 3 bases from V and 0 bases from J, with 13 bases between. The CDR3 here is CASSSGQQGSGNTIYF. The CDR3 DNA sequence: TGCGCCAGCAGCTCCGGACAGCAAGGCTCTGGAAACACCATATATTTT.

This clone was seen a single time. The chain carries TRBV2 and TRBJ1-1; D is perhaps TRBD1 (6 bases). The CDR3 runs to 14 residues. In germline, CDR1 is SNHLY, CDR2 FYNNEI. Trimming stripped 4 bases from V and 2 bases from J, with 11 bases between. The CDR3 loop reads CASSARGGNTEAFF. Written as DNA, the CDR3 is TGTGCCAGCAGTGCGAGGGGGGGAAACACTGAAGCTTTCTTT.

V and J are TRBV6-5 and TRBJ1-1; D gene unclear. The germline V and J ends were trimmed by 6 bases and 3 bases, with 11 bases remaining between them. CDR3 size: 13 residues. The germline V gene has CDR1 MNHEY and CDR2 SVGAGI. CDR3 in DNA: TGTGCCAGCAGCATATTCGGGGACACTGAAGCTTTCTTT. It is translated as CASSIFGDTEAFF.

This clone was observed a single time. The rearrangement links TRBV5-1 to TRBJ2-7, with a weak D call TRBD1 (5 bases). Trimming stripped 0 bases from V and 4 bases from J, with 8 bases between. This CDR3 is 13 amino acids long. CDR1 and CDR2 from the germline V gene are SGHRS and YFSETQ. In DNA, the CDR3 is TGCGCCAGCAGCTTGGAGGCAGGGTACGAGCAGTACTTC. Protein product: CASSLEAGYEQYF.